This passage covers 14 T cell receptor beta chains from one sample sequenced in a study of blood T cell repertoires in COVID-19. Measured with immunoSEQ multiplex PCR; TCRdb has only the in-frame clones, and not every one. The sample comprises 210,000 or so clones, 80% to 90% of which are singletons, and 20% rests with the top ten. The sequenced material came from peripheral blood. These receptors originate from a human donor in a cohort sampled during active COVID-19.

This clone was observed many times. This chain joins TRBV9 and TRBJ2-3, with TRBD2 matching 9 bases. Germline CDR1 reads SGDLS; CDR2 reads YYNGEE. The CDR3 is 15 residues long. V dropped 0 bases and J dropped 3; count of bases not matched to a gene: 2. For the CDR3, the DNA is TGTGCCAGCAGCGTAGTAGCGGGAGTAACAGATACGCAGTATTTT. Its protein product is CASSVVAGVTDTQYF.

The chain has TRBV24-1 and TRBJ1-2, with unresolved D. V was pared by 6 bases and J by 1 base, with 8 bases between. The CDR3 covers 13 residues. Germline loops: CDR1 KGHDR, CDR2 SFDVKD. As DNA, the CDR3 is TGTGCCACCAGTTACGGGGATAACTATGGCTACACCTTC. It yields the protein CATSYGDNYGYTF.

The chain carries TRBV2 and TRBJ2-1; 11 positions match TRBD2. Germline V gene sequence: CDR1 SNHLY, CDR2 FYNNEI. Trimming removed 6 bases from V and 7 bases from J; junction bases left unmatched: 8. The CDR3 extends over 15 amino acids. The CDR3 is CASSQLAGAVNEQFF. As DNA, the CDR3 is TGTGCCAGCAGCCAACTAGCGGGAGCCGTGAATGAGCAGTTCTTC.

The gene calls are TRBV7-3 and TRBJ2-1; TRBD2 matches 7 bases. Germline trimming cut 1 base from V and 3 bases from J; bases unmatched to any gene: 9. CDR1 SGHTA and CDR2 FQGTGA come from the germline V gene. The length of the CDR3 is 17 residues. The CDR3 spells CASSLMPSGPDYNEQFF. The CDR3 bases are TGTGCCAGCAGCTTAATGCCTAGCGGACCGGACTACAATGAGCAGTTCTTC.

The CDR3: CASSLGTNTGELFF. CDR3 bases: TGCGCCAGCAGCTTGGGGACTAACACCGGGGAGCTGTTTTTT. J is TRBJ2-2 and V is TRBV5-1; D is perhaps TRBD2 (5 bases). V lost 0 bases, J lost 2 bases, and 5 bases lay in between. CDR3 length equals 14 residues. Germline V gene data show CDR1 as SGHRS and CDR2 as YFSETQ.

The chain employs TRBV7-2 and TRBJ2-7; 7 bases fit TRBD2. V lost 2 bases, J lost 3 bases, and 7 bases stayed unmatched. The germline V gene has CDR1 SGHTA and CDR2 FQGNSA. The CDR3 is 15 amino acids. For the CDR3, the DNA is TGTGCCAGCAGCTTAATGTGGGGGGGTTACTACGAGCAGTACTTC. Translating gives CASSLMWGGYYEQYF.

The CDR3 sequence: CASSAEGASYNEQFF. The CDR3 DNA reads as TGTGCCAGCAGTGCCGAGGGGGCGTCCTACAATGAGCAGTTCTTC. The chain couples TRBV2 to TRBJ2-1, with 7 bases identical to TRBD1. J lost 1 base, V lost 4 bases, and 4 bases had no gene match. The CDR3 is made up of 15 amino acids. Germline CDR1 and CDR2: SNHLY and FYNNEI.

This clone was recorded at least ten times. The chain recombines TRBV3-1 (or the pseudogene TRBV3-2) with TRBJ2-3, with a weak D call TRBD2 (6 bases). The CDR3 runs 17 residues. Germline V CDR1 and CDR2: LGHDT, YNNKEL (reference sequence). The V end was cut by 1 base, the J end by 1 base, with 15 bases between. The CDR3 loop is CASSQGLASVRTDTQYF. Written as DNA, the CDR3 is TGTGCCAGCAGCCAAGGGCTAGCGTCGGTTCGCACAGATACGCAGTATTTT.

J is TRBJ2-2 and V is TRBV27, with 12 bases that match TRBD2. Losses at the gene ends were 7 bases for V and 6 bases for J; bases not matched to a gene: 15. Germline V gene sequence: CDR1 MNHEY, CDR2 SMNVEV (reference sequence). This CDR3 region has 18 residues. DNA for the CDR3: TGTGCCAGCACCCTACGTTCCCTTGGACTAGCGGGGTCCGGGGAGCTGTTTTTT. Translating gives CASTLRSLGLAGSGELFF.

This chain connects TRBV5-4 to TRBJ2-3; 7 bases align to TRBD1. V dropped 1 base and J dropped 3; count of bases not matched to a gene: 11. Germline loops: CDR1 SGHNT, CDR2 YYREEE (reference sequence). The CDR3 sequence is 17 residues long. The CDR3 DNA reads TGTGCCAGCAGCTTGACACCACGGGACAGACTTACAGATACGCAGTATTTT. As protein: CASSLTPRDRLTDTQYF.

The chain combines TRBV5-1 with TRBJ1-6, with D maybe TRBD1 (6 bases). The germline V and J ends were trimmed by 0 bases and 5 bases, with 6 bases remaining between them. This CDR3 has 14 residues. Germline V CDR1 and CDR2: SGHRS, YFSETQ. CDR3 in DNA: TGCGCCAGCAGCTTGGGACAGGATAATTCACCCCTCCACTTT. This gives the protein CASSLGQDNSPLHF. The full variable domain, rest sourced from reference TRBV5-1 and TRBJ1-6, is KAGVTQTPRYLIKTRGQQVTLSCSPISGHRSVSWYQQTPGQGLQFLFEYFSETQRNKGNFPGRFSGRQFSNSRSEMNVSTLELGDSALYLCASSLGQDNSPLHFGNGTRLTVT.

This chain uses TRBV29-1 with TRBJ2-2; tentative D call: TRBD2 (6 bases). CDR1 and CDR2 from the germline V gene are SQVTM and ANQGSEA. This CDR3 region has 15 residues. With 0 bases removed from V and 2 bases from J, the gap between germline ends came to 10 bases. The chain's CDR3 is CSVEEGLLNTGELFF. In nucleotides, the CDR3 is TGCAGCGTTGAAGAAGGACTACTTAACACCGGGGAGCTGTTTTTT.

This clone showed up just a few times. This chain connects TRBV12-5 to TRBJ2-2; D unclear. CDR1 is LGHNT and CDR2 is FRNRAP in the germline V gene. This CDR3 has 19 residues. V lost 0 bases to trimming and J lost 0 bases, with 17 bases between them. CDR3 sequence: CASGLVPLPTFANTGELFF. DNA of the CDR3: TGTGCTAGTGGTTTGGTTCCCCTGCCGACATTTGCGAACACCGGGGAGCTGTTTTTT.

In this sample, this clone turned up a few times. The chain uses TRBV10-1 and TRBJ2-1; TRBD2 might be the D (6 bases). The V and J ends lost 3 bases and 2 bases respectively, with 14 bases between them. There are 16 residues in the CDR3. Germline V gene lookup returns CDR1 WNHNN and CDR2 SYGVQD (reference sequence). The CDR3: CASSDLVAEAYNEQFF. Here the CDR3 DNA reads TGCGCCAGCAGTGATTTAGTAGCGGAAGCCTACAATGAGCAGTTCTTC.